One and the same sample provided the 21 T cell receptor beta chains below, sequenced in a study of T cell repertoires in cytomegalovirus infection. TCRdb re-called the reads through MiXCR, storing one row per CDR3 protein. The sample holds about 740,000 distinct CDR3 sequences, less than 40% seen once. The sample was PBMCs. The origin of the receptors is a human donor in good health (CMV status not recorded). Some clones in this sample may be carry-over from other donors' samples.

Many counts were recorded for this clonotype. This chain uses TRBV19 with TRBJ1-1; perhaps TRBD1 as D (5 bases). The CDR3 loop spans 15 amino acids. V lost 6 bases and J lost 5, with 19 bases in between. Per germline, CDR1 LNHDA and CDR2 SQIVND (reference sequence). CDR3 bases: TGTGCCAGTAGGATCCCGTCGACTGGGGGGACTGAAGCTTTCTTT. Translation gives CASRIPSTGGTEAFF.

The rearrangement links TRBV27 to TRBJ2-5, with TRBD2 identical over 7 bases. From germline, CDR1 is MNHEY and CDR2 SMNVEV (reference sequence). Germline trimming cut 6 bases from V and 2 bases from J; bases unmatched to any gene: 15. The CDR3 is made up of 17 amino acids. The CDR3, as DNA: TGTGCCAGCAGCCCCACCTCCGGAGCGGGGCTACAAGAGACCCAGTACTTC. Amino acids: CASSPTSGAGLQETQYF.

The DNA for the CDR3 is TGTGCCAGCAGTGAACCTGGGTCCCTTAAGGAGACCCAGTACTTC. As protein: CASSEPGSLKETQYF. The chain recombines TRBV2 with TRBJ2-5; D ambiguous. V lost 2 bases and J 5 bases, leaving 15 bases between the germline ends. Germline assignment: CDR1 SNHLY and CDR2 FYNNEI. The CDR3 runs 15 residues.

A note on this clonotype: It is likely a read error, because the conserved phenylalanine at the end of the CDR3 is missing. The chain employs TRBV7-6 and TRBJ2-7; unclear D gene. The V end was cut by 6 bases, the J end by 4 bases, with 10 bases between. Looked up from germline, CDR1 is SGHVS and CDR2 is FNYEAQ. This CDR3 comprises 12 residues. Here the CDR3 reads CASSPGGYEQYL. The CDR3 DNA sequence: TGTGCCAGCAGTCCGGGTGGATACGAGCAGTACTTA.

This clonotype appeared once. V is TRBV6-1 and J is TRBJ2-7, with TRBD2 as a possible D gene (8 bases). The V end lost 6 bases, the J end lost 5 bases, and 23 bases lay between the germline ends. Looked up from germline, CDR1 is MNHNS and CDR2 is SASEGT. The CDR3 length is 16 residues. CDR3 sequence: CASSPPRDSGGDEQYF. The CDR3 bases are TGTGCCAGCAGCCCTCCGCGGGACAGCGGGGGTGACGAGCAGTACTTC.

In the case of this clonotype: The junction and the germline gene differ at one end; a read error may be behind it. J is TRBJ2-1 and V is TRBV20-1; tentatively, D is TRBD1 or TRBD2 (5 bases each). The CDR3 is made up of 14 amino acids. Germline values: CDR1 DFQATT, CDR2 SNEGSKA (reference sequence). This CDR3 reads CSARAVGVGDEQLF. The DNA for the CDR3 is TGCAGTGCTAGAGCGGTGGGAGTAGGGGATGAGCAGTTGTTC.

The sample holds a few counts of this clonotype. Its ends do not fully match the called genes, so a read error is possible. The chain has TRBV4-1 and TRBJ1-1, with D hard to call. CDR3 size: 15 residues. Per germline, CDR1 MGHRA and CDR2 YSYEKL. The CDR3 here is CASNQESLGNTEAFF. DNA for the CDR3: TGCGCCAGCAACCAAGAATCATTGGGGAACACTGAAGCTTTCTTT.

V is TRBV28 and J is TRBJ2-7; perhaps TRBD2 as D (5 bases). V was clipped by 4 bases and J by 7 bases, with 11 bases between them. The CDR3 totals 12 residues. CDR1 and CDR2 from the germline V gene are MDHEN and SYDVKM. As DNA, the CDR3 is TGTGCCAGCAGTTGGCGAGGCGGGGAGCAGTACTTC. Translation: CASSWRGGEQYF.

The chain joins TRBV7-6 to TRBJ2-6; 7 positions agree with TRBD1. The CDR3 covers 18 residues. From germline, CDR1 is SGHVS and CDR2 FNYEAQ. The ends lost 5 bases at V and 0 bases at J; junction bases unmatched: 10. The CDR3 region has the DNA TGTGCCAGCAGCACCCGACAGGGCACCCTCTCTGGGGCCAACGTCCTGACTTTC. The encoded protein is CASSTRQGTLSGANVLTF.

The chain uses TRBV11-2 and TRBJ1-4; the D is unclear. Germline loops: CDR1 SGHAT, CDR2 FQNNGV. This CDR3 is built from 13 residues. Trimming pared 0 bases from V and 14 bases from J, leaving 13 bases between. The CDR3 bases are TGTGCCAGCAGCTTAGAGGAGCCCACGAACCTGTTTTTT. Amino acids: CASSLEEPTNLFF.

This clonotype came up many times. The CDR3 is CASSLAVSGIYEQYF. CDR3 DNA: TGTGCCAGCAGTCTAGCTGTAAGCGGGATTTACGAGCAGTACTTC. The V call is TRBV28, the J call TRBJ2-7, with 7 positions matching TRBD2. This CDR3 is built from 15 residues. V was pared by 5 bases and J by 4 bases, with 11 bases of the junction left unmatched. The germline V gene has CDR1 MDHEN and CDR2 SYDVKM.

This clonotype was counted at least ten times. This chain connects TRBV7-2 to TRBJ1-4; no definite D call. CDR1 and CDR2 from the germline V gene are SGHTA and FQGNSA. The CDR3 is 14 amino acids. The V end was cut by 1 base, the J end by 6 bases, with 9 bases between. Here the CDR3 reads CASSLVGSYEKLFF. DNA of the CDR3: TGTGCCAGCAGCTTAGTGGGCAGTTATGAAAAACTGTTTTTT.

This clonotype has only a few counts. This chain's CDR3 is CASSIESGGAHFYGYTF. CDR3 sequence (DNA): TGTGCCAGTAGTATAGAATCGGGCGGAGCCCATTTCTATGGCTACACCTTC. This chain uses TRBV19 with TRBJ1-2; unclear D gene. V was clipped by 0 bases and J by 4 bases, with 18 bases between them. CDR3 length equals 17 residues. Germline CDR1 LNHDA, CDR2 SQIVND (reference sequence).

Notes on this clonotype: A read error is likely, as this CDR3 ends without the conserved phenylalanine or tryptophan. The chain joins TRBV10-2 to TRBJ2-1; TRBD2 agrees at 8 bases. CDR1 and CDR2 (germline): WSHSY, SAAADI. J gave up 7 bases and V 7 bases, and 9 bases lay outside the gene matches. This CDR3 region has 14 residues. The CDR3 coding sequence is TGCGCCAGCACCTTCACTCCGGGGGGGAATGAGCAGTTCTTA. It yields the protein CASTFTPGGNEQFL.

This clonotype was seen a few times. This chain connects TRBV11-2 to TRBJ2-4; 14 bases match TRBD2. V trimming: 2 bases; J trimming: 0 bases; junction bases outside the gene matches: 3. The CDR3 runs 18 residues. Germline lookup yields CDR1 SGHAT and CDR2 FQNNGV. CDR3 sequence: CASSLSTSGGVAKNIQYF. The DNA for the CDR3 is TGTGCCAGCAGCTTATCGACTAGCGGGGGGGTAGCCAAAAACATTCAGTACTTC. Together with reference TRBV11-2 and TRBJ2-4, the CDR3 gives the full variable domain: EAGVAQSPRYKIIEKRQSVAFWCNPISGHATLYWYQQILGQGPKLLIQFQNNGVVDDSQLPKDRFSAERLKGVDSTLKIQPAKLEDSAVYLCASSLSTSGGVAKNIQYFGAGTRLSVL.

This clonotype was recorded a few times. The chain is built from TRBV11-2 and TRBJ2-1; 15 positions agree with TRBD2. The germline CDR1 and CDR2 sequences are SGHAT and FQNNGV. The V and J ends lost 4 bases and 6 bases, in that order; junction bases with no gene match: 4. This CDR3 contains 16 residues. Written as DNA, the CDR3 is TGTGCCAGCAGCTCAGGACTAGCGGGAGGGCCCAATGAGCAGTTCTTC. Its translation: CASSSGLAGGPNEQFF.

V usage is TRBV27 and J usage is TRBJ2-6; D is uncertain. Germline lookup yields CDR1 MNHEY and CDR2 SMNVEV (reference sequence). CDR3 size: 14 residues. V shed 2 bases and J shed 4 bases, with 6 bases lying between them. The CDR3 region is CASSLLPGANVLTF. CDR3 DNA sequence: TGTGCCAGCAGTTTACTCCCGGGGGCCAACGTCCTGACTTTC.

This chain connects TRBV6-5 to TRBJ2-7; 10 positions match TRBD2. J gave up 3 bases and V 2 bases, and 1 base lay outside the gene matches. Germline V gene data show CDR1 as MNHEY and CDR2 as SVGAGI. The CDR3 sequence is 14 residues long. The DNA for the CDR3 is TGTGCCAGCAGTTACACTAGCGGGGACTACGAGCAGTACTTC. It encodes CASSYTSGDYEQYF.

CDR3: CASSPSWGGLAGSITEYF. Written as DNA, the CDR3 is TGTGCCAGCAGTCCCTCATGGGGGGGACTAGCGGGGTCGATCACGGAGTATTTT. V usage is TRBV12-3 or TRBV12-4 and J usage is TRBJ2-3, with 13 positions matching TRBD2. The CDR3 consists of 18 residues. The V and J ends lost 5 bases and 13 bases, in that order; junction bases with no gene match: 21.

The chain uses TRBV20-1 and TRBJ1-1; 7 nucleotides align to TRBD1. Germline-derived CDR1 and CDR2 are DFQATT and SNEGSKA (reference sequence). There are 12 residues in the CDR3. The ends lost 5 bases at V and 6 bases at J; junction bases unmatched: 6. Written as DNA, the CDR3 is TGCAGTGCTGGAAGACAGGGCTCTGAAGCTTTCTTT. Its protein product is CSAGRQGSEAFF.

This clonotype showed up just once. The CDR3 DNA reads TGTGCCAGCAGCCGAGGAGATTCACCCCTCCACTTT. Translating it yields CASSRGDSPLHF. The rearrangement uses TRBV7-2 and TRBJ1-6; D is unclear. The CDR3 length is 12 residues. With 5 bases removed from V and 8 bases from J, the gap between germline ends came to 7 bases. The V gene's germline CDR1 is SGHTA and CDR2 FQGNSA.